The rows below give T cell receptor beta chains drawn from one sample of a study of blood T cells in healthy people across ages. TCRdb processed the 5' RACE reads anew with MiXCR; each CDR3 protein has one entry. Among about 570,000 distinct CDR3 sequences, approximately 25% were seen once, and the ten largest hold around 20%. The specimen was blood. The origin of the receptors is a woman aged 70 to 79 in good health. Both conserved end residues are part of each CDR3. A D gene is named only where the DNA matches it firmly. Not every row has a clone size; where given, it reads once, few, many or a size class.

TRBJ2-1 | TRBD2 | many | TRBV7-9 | CASSSRPSGGATYNEQFF | TGTGCCAGCAGCTCCCGGCCTAGCGGGGGGGCTACCTACAATGAGCAGTTCTTC
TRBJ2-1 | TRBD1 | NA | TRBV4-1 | CASSRGDRVYAEQFF | TGCGCCAGCAGCCGAGGTGACAGGGTTTACGCTGAGCAGTTCTTC
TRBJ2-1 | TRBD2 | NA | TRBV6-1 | CASSERTSGGNEQFF | TGTGCCAGCAGTGAAAGGACTAGCGGGGGGAATGAGCAGTTCTTC
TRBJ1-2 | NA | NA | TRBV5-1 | CASSLGPTSGNTNYGYTF | TGCGCCAGCAGCTTGGGGCCGACCTCGGGGAACACTAACTATGGCTACACCTTC
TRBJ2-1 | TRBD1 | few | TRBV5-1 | CASSFYRGNEQFF | TGCGCCAGCAGCTTTTACAGGGGAAATGAGCAGTTCTTC
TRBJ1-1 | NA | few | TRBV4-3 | CASSQDRGIEAFF | TGCGCCAGCAGCCAAGATAGGGGAATTGAAGCTTTCTTT
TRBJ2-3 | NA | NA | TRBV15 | CATSRDRDTDTQYF | TGTGCCACCAGCAGAGACCGCGACACAGATACGCAGTATTTT
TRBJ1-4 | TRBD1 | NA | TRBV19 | CASSTKPGQLNEKLFF | TGTGCCAGTAGTACCAAACCGGGACAGCTTAATGAAAAACTGTTTTTT
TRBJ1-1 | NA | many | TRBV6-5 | CASSYGRGLNTEAFF | TGTGCCAGCAGTTACGGGAGGGGGTTGAACACTGAAGCTTTCTTT
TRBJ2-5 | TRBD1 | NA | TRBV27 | CASSFHRGETQYF | TGTGCCAGCAGTTTTCACAGGGGAGAGACCCAGTACTTC
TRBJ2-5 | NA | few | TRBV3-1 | CASSQQEHQETQYF | TGTGCCAGCAGCCAACAGGAACACCAAGAGACCCAGTACTTC
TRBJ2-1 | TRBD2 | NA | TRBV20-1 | CSARDVASGGDYSEQFF | TGCAGTGCTAGAGATGTGGCTAGCGGGGGGGACTACAGTGAGCAGTTCTTC
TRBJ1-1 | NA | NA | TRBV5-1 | CASSFERLDTEAFF | TGCGCCAGCAGCTTTGAGAGGTTAGACACTGAAGCTTTCTTT
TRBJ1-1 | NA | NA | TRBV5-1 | CASREVGNTEAFF | TGTGCCAGCAGGGAGGTGGGGAACACTGAAGCTTTCTTT
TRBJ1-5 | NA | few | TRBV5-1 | CASSLGGNSNQPQHF | TGTGCCAGCAGTTTAGGCGGGAATAGCAATCAGCCCCAGCATTTT
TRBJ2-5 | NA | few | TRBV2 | CASQTVKETQYF | TGTGCCAGCCAAACAGTGAAAGAGACCCAGTACTTC
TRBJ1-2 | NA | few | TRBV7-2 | CASSLVTGKSGYTF | TGTGCCAGCAGCTTAGTAACAGGGAAAAGTGGCTACACCTTC
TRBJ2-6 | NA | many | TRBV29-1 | CSVRGGSGANVLTF | TGCAGCGTGCGAGGCGGATCGGGGGCCAACGTCCTGACTTTC
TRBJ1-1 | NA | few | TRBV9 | CASSPKGLGAFF | TGTGCCAGCAGCCCGAAAGGGTTGGGGGCTTTCTTT
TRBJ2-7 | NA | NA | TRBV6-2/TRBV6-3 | CASSSFEEQYF | TGTGCCAGCAGTAGTTTTGAAGAGCAGTACTTC